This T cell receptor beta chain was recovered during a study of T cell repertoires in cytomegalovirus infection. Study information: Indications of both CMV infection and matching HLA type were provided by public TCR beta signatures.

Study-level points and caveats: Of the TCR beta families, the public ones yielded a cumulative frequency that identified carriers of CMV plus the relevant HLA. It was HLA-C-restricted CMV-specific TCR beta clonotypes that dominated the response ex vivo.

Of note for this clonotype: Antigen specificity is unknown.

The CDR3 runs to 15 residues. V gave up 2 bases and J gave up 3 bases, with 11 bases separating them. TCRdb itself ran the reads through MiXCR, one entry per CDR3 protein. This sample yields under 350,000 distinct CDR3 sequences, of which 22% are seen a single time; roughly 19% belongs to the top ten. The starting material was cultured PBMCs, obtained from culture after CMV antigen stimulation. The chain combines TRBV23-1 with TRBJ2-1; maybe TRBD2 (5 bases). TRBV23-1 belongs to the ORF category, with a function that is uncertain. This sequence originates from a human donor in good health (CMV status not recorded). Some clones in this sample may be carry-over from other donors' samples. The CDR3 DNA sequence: TGCGCCAGCAGTCAAGACCCCCGGGACTACAATGAGCAGTTCTTC. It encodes CASSQDPRDYNEQFF.